The 16 T cell receptor beta chains reported below all come from one sample, sequenced in a study of molecular identifiers for immune sequencing clone quantification. One entry per CDR3 protein, called by TCRdb with MiXCR from the PCR reads. The table includes around 82,000 distinct CDR3 sequences, 15% to 20% detected once. Material: naive CD8+ T cells from blood, with Jurkat cell RNA spiked in. Subset here: FACS-sorted CD8+CD4-CCR7+CD45RA+ naive T cells. The receptors here all came from a human donor in good health. Some libraries in this study had Jurkat cell RNA spiked in.

This clonotype was seen at least ten times. This chain joins TRBV2 and TRBJ1-1; 9 bases fit TRBD1. Per germline, CDR1 SNHLY and CDR2 FYNNEI. The CDR3 has 15 residues. J was trimmed by 0 bases and V by 7 bases; bases with no gene match: 6. CDR3 DNA: TGTGCCAGCAACCCGACAGGGGGGATGAACACTGAAGCTTTCTTT. The encoded protein is CASNPTGGMNTEAFF.

V gene TRBV12-3 or TRBV12-4 combines with J gene TRBJ2-2; no firm D call. V gave up 6 bases and J gave up 4 bases, with 15 bases separating them. The CDR3 loop spans 15 amino acids. The CDR3 is CASSTPTTSTGELFF. CDR3 nucleotide sequence: TGTGCCAGCAGCACGCCTACCACGAGCACCGGGGAGCTGTTTTTT.

In the case of this clonotype: A much larger clone differs from this one at a single base, so this may be a read error. The chain employs TRBV12-3 or TRBV12-4 and TRBJ2-1; maybe TRBD2 (5 bases). CDR3 size: 14 residues. The V end lost 7 bases, the J end lost 3 bases, and 13 bases lay between the germline ends. The CDR3 loop is CASKSRGSYNEQFF. CDR3 sequence (DNA): TGTGCCAGCAAGTCTAGAGGGAGCTACAATGAGCAGTTCTTC.

This clonotype showed up many times. The gene calls are TRBV7-2 and TRBJ1-5; no clear D. Trimming removed 1 base from V and 2 bases from J, with 12 bases in between. Germline V CDR1 and CDR2: SGHTA, FQGNSA. The CDR3 has 16 amino acids. In nucleotides, the CDR3 is TGTGCCAGCAGCTTAGTTACGGGGATTGGCAATCAGCCCCAGCATTTT. Its protein is CASSLVTGIGNQPQHF.

This clonotype was counted many times. J is TRBJ2-2 and V is TRBV27; 13 bases line up with TRBD2. V gave up 8 bases and J gave up 2 bases; unmatched junction bases: 2. The germline gives CDR1 MNHEY, CDR2 SMNVEV (reference sequence). The CDR3 length is 15 residues. The DNA of the CDR3 is TGTGCCAGCTGGACTAGCGGGAGTAACACCGGGGAGCTGTTTTTT. It codes for CASWTSGSNTGELFF.

In its sample, this clonotype was seen many times. The V call is TRBV20-1, the J call TRBJ2-1; 10 nucleotides line up with TRBD2. Trimming at V came to 0 bases and at J to 4 bases, leaving 3 bases not matched to a gene. CDR3 size: 15 residues. The germline gives CDR1 DFQATT, CDR2 SNEGSKA (reference sequence). CDR3 residues: CSARDLAGAYNEQFF. In DNA form, the CDR3 reads TGCAGTGCTAGAGATCTAGCGGGAGCTTACAATGAGCAGTTCTTC.

In its sample, this clonotype was seen many times. This chain uses TRBV4-3 with TRBJ1-4, with TRBD1 matching 7 bases. Germline CDR1 is LGHNA and CDR2 is YSLEER. This CDR3 comprises 18 residues. J was trimmed by 13 bases and V by 1 base; bases with no gene match: 21. CDR3 loop: CASSQVMKIGTARSGLFF. The CDR3 DNA is TGCGCCAGCAGCCAAGTGATGAAAATCGGGACAGCGAGATCCGGACTGTTTTTT.

For this clonotype: A read error may produce the germline difference seen at one junction end. This chain joins TRBV11-2 and TRBJ2-5; no firm D call. CDR1 is SGHAT, CDR2 FQNNGV, per germline. This CDR3 is 11 amino acids long. This chain's CDR3 is CASSLSETPYF. The CDR3 nucleotides are TGTGCCAGCAGCTTATCAGAGACCCCGTACTTT.

J is TRBJ2-1 and V is TRBV24-1; maybe TRBD2 (5 bases). CDR3 length: 17 amino acids. V gave up 6 bases and J gave up 10 bases, with 27 bases separating them. Looked up from germline, CDR1 is KGHDR and CDR2 is SFDVKD. CDR3 amino acids: CATSLGRRSPATKEQFF. For the CDR3, the DNA is TGTGCCACCAGTCTTGGTCGGCGTAGTCCGGCGACTAAGGAGCAGTTCTTC.

This clonotype was counted many times. The V and J genes are TRBV11-2 and TRBJ2-7; a possible D gene is TRBD1 (5 bases). Trimming took off 4 bases at V and 6 bases at J, with 19 bases between the two ends. From germline, CDR1 is SGHAT and CDR2 FQNNGV. The CDR3 runs to 15 residues. DNA of the CDR3: TGTGCCAGCAGCTCCCTGGATGGGGCTGTTGTCGAGCAGTACTTC. Translated: CASSSLDGAVVEQYF.

The V gene is TRBV27, the J gene TRBJ2-7, with TRBD1 matching over 9 bases. The CDR3 consists of 13 residues. The J segment lost 3 bases and the V segment lost 4 bases, leaving 1 base of the junction unmatched. Per the germline V gene, CDR1 is MNHEY and CDR2 is SMNVEV (reference sequence). CDR3 sequence: CASSWDRDYEQYF. Written as DNA, the CDR3 is TGTGCCAGCAGTTGGGACAGGGACTACGAGCAGTACTTC.

This clonotype occurred many times. The rearrangement links TRBV4-2 to TRBJ2-3, with TRBD1 matching over 8 bases. Germline CDR1 and CDR2: LGHNA and YNFKEQ. J gave up 14 bases and V 4 bases, and 20 bases lay outside the gene matches. CDR3 length equals 16 residues. Here the CDR3 reads CASSPNSGQVTARRYF. For the CDR3, the DNA is TGTGCCAGCAGCCCCAATTCGGGACAGGTCACCGCACGTAGGTATTTT.

This clonotype was observed a handful of times. A much larger clone differs from this one at a single base, so this may be a read error. The chain joins TRBV19 to TRBJ1-1; D uncertain. The CDR3 extends over 11 amino acids. Looked up from germline, CDR1 is LNHDA and CDR2 is SQIVND (reference sequence). The V and J ends lost 5 bases and 6 bases respectively, with 7 bases between them. CDR3 nucleotide sequence: TGTGCCAGTAGTCTCCTCCCTGAAGCTTTCTTT. It encodes CASSLLPEAFF.

This clonotype was observed at least ten times. This sequence joins TRBV30 and TRBJ2-3; D is possibly TRBD2 (6 bases). Trimming removed 4 bases at V and 1 base at J, with 12 bases between. Germline V lookup: CDR1 GTSNPN, CDR2 SVGIG (reference sequence). The CDR3 is 14 amino acids. CDR3 bases: TGTGCCTGGACGCCGGGACTCGGCACAGATACGCAGTATTTT. Protein: CAWTPGLGTDTQYF.

Notes on this clonotype: Since a much larger clone is just one base distant, this may be a read error. The genes are TRBV13 and TRBJ2-2; tentative D call: TRBD1 (6 bases). The CDR3 loop spans 15 amino acids. Germline CDR1 reads PRHDT; CDR2 reads FYEKMQ (reference sequence). Here the CDR3 DNA reads TGTGCCAGCGGCTTAGGGGACACCTACACCGGGGAGCTGTTTTTT. Its translation is CASGLGDTYTGELFF.

This clonotype occurred many times. The V and J genes are TRBV5-1 and TRBJ2-2; D is possibly TRBD2 (6 bases). Germline CDR1 reads SGHRS; CDR2 reads YFSETQ. The ends were cut back, 2 bases at V and 3 bases at J, with 11 bases in the middle. The CDR3 extends over 15 amino acids. For the CDR3, the DNA is TGCGCCAGCAGCTTTTCTAGCGCCGACACCGGGGAGCTGTTTTTT. This encodes CASSFSSADTGELFF.